The next 18 T cell receptor beta chains were all read from a single sample in a study of technical replicates of blood from a few donors. Profiled with immunoSEQ multiplex PCR; TCRdb holds only in-frame clones, not every one. This repertoire shows under 65,000 clones, 90% to 95% found once; its top ten account for around 3.9%. Sequencing was done on a sample of PBMCs. The receptors originated from a human donor in good health. Some clones in this sample may be carry-over from other donors' samples.

This clone occurred a few times. The chain carries TRBV6-1 and TRBJ2-3, with D maybe TRBD2 (6 bases). V lost 4 bases and J 3 bases, leaving 14 bases between the germline ends. The CDR3 consists of 15 residues. The germline V gene encodes CDR1 MNHNS and CDR2 SASEGT. For the CDR3, the DNA is TGTGCCAGCAGTGCGGACGGGGGTGGTACAGATACGCAGTATTTT. Its protein is CASSADGGGTDTQYF.

The rearrangement uses TRBV4-2 and TRBJ2-7; the D gene is possibly TRBD2 (6 bases). CDR1 is LGHNA and CDR2 is YNFKEQ in the germline V gene. This CDR3 comprises 16 residues. With 0 bases removed from V and 0 bases from J, the gap between germline ends came to 12 bases. Here the CDR3 reads CASSQDHPGSSYEQYF. CDR3 bases: TGTGCCAGCAGCCAAGATCACCCCGGGAGCTCCTACGAGCAGTACTTC.

The CDR3 DNA sequence: TGTGCCAGCAGCTTAGGTCCAGGGGACACAGATACGCAGTATTTT. Its protein is CASSLGPGDTDTQYF. The J gene is TRBJ2-3, the V gene TRBV7-6, with D possibly being TRBD1 (6 bases). Germline V gives CDR1 SGHVS, CDR2 FNYEAQ. The CDR3 extends over 15 amino acids. V was cut by 1 base and J by 2 bases, with 10 bases left in between.

A single count supports this clone. V and J are TRBV4-3 and TRBJ1-1; no clear D gene. CDR1 LGHNA and CDR2 YSLEER come from the germline V gene. The CDR3 has 13 amino acids. V lost 0 bases and J 4 bases, leaving 6 bases between the germline ends. The CDR3 DNA sequence: TGCGCCAGCAGCCAAGATCAGGCCACTGAAGCTTTCTTT. Translating it yields CASSQDQATEAFF.

V and J are TRBV5-1 and TRBJ2-3; 10 nucleotides line up with TRBD1. The germline CDR1 and CDR2 sequences are SGHRS and YFSETQ. V dropped 4 bases and J dropped 2; count of bases not matched to a gene: 7. The CDR3 is 16 amino acids. CDR3 in amino acids: CASSRTTGGVTDTQYF. The DNA for the CDR3 is TGCGCCAGCAGCCGTACGACAGGGGGCGTCACAGATACGCAGTATTTT.

The table lists this clone with a count of one. The rearrangement links TRBV5-8 to TRBJ1-1; 7 bases agree with TRBD1. CDR1 is SGHTS, CDR2 YDEGEE, per germline. The CDR3 has 13 residues. Unmatched junction bases numbered 6, after V lost 3 bases and J lost 7 bases. CDR3 amino acids: CASSWEQGIEAFF. The CDR3 bases are TGTGCCAGCAGCTGGGAACAGGGGATTGAAGCTTTCTTT.

The chain couples TRBV2 to TRBJ1-1; D is perhaps TRBD1 (5 bases). V was cut by 4 bases and J by 3 bases, with 12 bases left in between. Germline loops: CDR1 SNHLY, CDR2 FYNNEI. The CDR3 totals 14 residues. CDR3 coding DNA: TGTGCCAGCAGTGCGGGGGTCCGGGACACTGAAGCTTTCTTT. Its protein product is CASSAGVRDTEAFF.

This rearrangement joins TRBV2 to TRBJ2-1; maybe TRBD2 (6 bases). Germline V gives CDR1 SNHLY, CDR2 FYNNEI. This CDR3 has 15 amino acids. V lost 5 bases and J 0 bases, leaving 11 bases between the germline ends. In nucleotides, the CDR3 is TGTGCCAGCAGTCGTACCGGGAGCTCCTACAATGAGCAGTTCTTC. Its protein product is CASSRTGSSYNEQFF.

This clone was seen only a few times. CDR3 nucleotide sequence: TGTGCCAGCAGCTCTGGACAGGGTGAAGCTTTCTTT. Encoded protein: CASSSGQGEAFF. This chain links TRBV7-3 with TRBJ1-1, with TRBD1 matching over 8 bases. This CDR3 spans 12 amino acids. With V trimmed by 4 bases and J by 7 bases, 2 bases remained unmatched. CDR1 and CDR2 (germline): SGHTA, FQGTGA.

The chain recombines TRBV5-1 with TRBJ2-7, with TRBD2 as a possible D gene (5 bases). CDR3 length: 15 amino acids. Germline CDR1 is SGHRS and CDR2 is YFSETQ. Trimming pared 0 bases from V and 2 bases from J, leaving 12 bases between. The CDR3 region is CASSLVPGNPYEQYF. In DNA form, the CDR3 reads TGCGCCAGCAGCTTGGTCCCGGGGAACCCCTACGAGCAGTACTTC.

The chain joins TRBV7-6 to TRBJ2-2; 8 nucleotides align to TRBD1. Germline V gives CDR1 SGHVS, CDR2 FNYEAQ. V lost 5 bases, J lost 3 bases, and 8 bases stayed unmatched. This CDR3 comprises 16 residues. The CDR3 loop is CASSRGQGLDTGELFF. The CDR3 DNA sequence: TGTGCCAGCAGCCGAGGACAGGGCCTGGACACCGGGGAGCTGTTTTTT.

The gene calls are TRBV30 and TRBJ2-5; 9 positions agree with TRBD2. The V and J ends lost 5 bases and 7 bases, in that order; junction bases with no gene match: 11. Germline V gene lookup returns CDR1 GTSNPN and CDR2 SVGIG (reference sequence). The CDR3 covers 14 residues. The CDR3 spells CAWASGVSVGTQYF. DNA for the CDR3: TGTGCCTGGGCTAGCGGGGTGTCGGTGGGGACCCAGTACTTC.

The J gene is TRBJ1-5, the V gene TRBV27, with D possibly being TRBD1 (6 bases). This CDR3 contains 14 residues. The ends were cut back, 3 bases at V and 7 bases at J, with 13 bases in the middle. Germline CDR1 MNHEY, CDR2 SMNVEV (reference sequence). In nucleotides, the CDR3 is TGTGCCAGCAGTTTCGGGGTTCAGGGGCAGCCCCAGCATTTT. Encoded protein: CASSFGVQGQPQHF.

V is TRBV11-2 and J is TRBJ2-7; perhaps TRBD2 as D (5 bases). Between the trimmed V and J ends, which lost 2 bases and 2 bases, there was a span of 7 bases. Per the germline V gene, CDR1 is SGHAT and CDR2 is FQNNGV. The CDR3 has 13 amino acids. The CDR3 spells CASSLSGAYEQYF. CDR3 coding DNA: TGTGCCAGCAGCTTAAGCGGCGCCTACGAGCAGTACTTC.

The chain carries TRBV13 and TRBJ1-1; D not certain. This CDR3 is built from 13 residues. V gave up 4 bases and J gave up 1 base, with 7 bases separating them. Germline-derived CDR1 and CDR2 are PRHDT and FYEKMQ (reference sequence). This CDR3 is CASSSRGNTEAFF. CDR3 sequence (DNA): TGTGCCAGCAGCTCCCGGGGGAACACTGAAGCTTTCTTT. Looking up the rest from reference TRBV13 and TRBJ1-1 gives the full variable domain: AAGVIQSPRHLIKEKRETATLKCYPIPRHDTVYWYQQGPGQDPQFLISFYEKMQSDKGSIPDRFSAQQFSDYHSELNMSSLELGDSALYFCASSSRGNTEAFFGQGTRLTVV.

The table lists this clone with a count of one. This sequence joins TRBV4-3 and TRBJ1-1; D may be TRBD1 (5 bases). Looked up from germline, CDR1 is LGHNA and CDR2 is YSLEER. The germline V and J ends were trimmed by 0 bases and 6 bases, with 11 bases remaining between them. The CDR3 runs 14 residues. The CDR3 region has the DNA TGCGCCAGCAGCCAAGATTGGGGGGATGCTGAAGCTTTCTTT. Amino acids: CASSQDWGDAEAFF.

The V call is TRBV7-9, the J call TRBJ2-1; 9 nucleotides match TRBD1. The CDR3 contains 14 residues. Looked up from germline, CDR1 is SEHNR and CDR2 is FQNEAQ (reference sequence). Trimming took 5 bases from V and 3 from J; bases not matched to a gene: 2. The CDR3 region is CASSPGQGYNEQFF. The CDR3 nucleotides are TGTGCCAGCAGCCCGGGACAGGGCTACAATGAGCAGTTCTTC.

This sequence joins TRBV2 and TRBJ2-2; 7 bases are a match to TRBD1. CDR3 length: 16 residues. Germline V gene data show CDR1 as SNHLY and CDR2 as FYNNEI. The junction had 8 bases not matched to a gene; V was cut back by 5 bases and J by 2 bases. Here the CDR3 reads CASSFRTGKNTGELFF. The CDR3 DNA sequence: TGTGCCAGCAGTTTCCGGACAGGAAAAAACACCGGGGAGCTGTTTTTT.